The rows below give T cell receptor beta chains drawn from one sample of a study of long-term antiretroviral therapy in people with HIV. The data were produced by immunoSEQ multiplex PCR, yet TCRdb's version contains in-frame clones alone and is incomplete. The data contain approximately 31,000 clones, around 97% of them singletons. This sample comprised unsorted PBMCs, obtained 6.9 years after starting antiretroviral therapy. The receptor set was obtained from a man aged 30-40 years with HIV. The CDR3 runs from the conserved cysteine through the conserved F or W. The D gene is left open where the match is weak. Clone size is given for some rows only: seen once, a few or many times, or a class if the clone is expanded.

>TRBJ2-1|TRBD1|NA|TRBV7-2
TGTGCCAGCAGCTACCGGGACAGTTCCTACAATGAGCAGTTCTTC
CASSYRDSSYNEQFF
>TRBJ1-5|NA|once|TRBV18
TGTGCCAGCTCACCAGGGACTGCTTATAGCAATCAGCCCCAGCATTTT
CASSPGTAYSNQPQHF
>TRBJ1-3|NA|NA|TRBV6-6
TGTGCCAGCAGTTACTCGATAGATGGAAACACCATATATTTT
CASSYSIDGNTIYF
>TRBJ1-2|TRBD1|NA|TRBV5-1
TGCGCCAGCAGGACAGGGTCGGACTACACCTTC
CASRTGSDYTF
>TRBJ2-1|NA|once|TRBV6-1
TGTGCCAGCACTTCGGTCCCTGGCTCCTACAATGAGCAGTTCTTC
CASTSVPGSYNEQFF
>TRBJ2-2|NA|NA|TRBV21-1
TGTGCCAGCAGCAAAGGTGGGGAAAAACCCGACACCGGGGAGCTGTTTTTT
CASSKGGEKPDTGELFF
>TRBJ2-3|NA|NA|TRBV29-1
TGCAGCGTTGAAGATTGGACGAACAGCAACACAGATACGCAGTATTTT
CSVEDWTNSNTDTQYF
>TRBJ2-3|NA|NA|TRBV4-1
TGCGCCAGCAGCCAGGGTGCGGGCGCGGAGGGTCTAACGCAGTATTTT
CASSQGAGAEGLTQYF
>TRBJ2-7|TRBD2|NA|TRBV6-5
TGTGCCAGCAGTTCTGCGGGAGCGGGTTTCGAGCAGTACTTC
CASSSAGAGFEQYF
>TRBJ1-4|TRBD1|NA|TRBV4-1
TGCGCCAGCAGCCAAGGTCAACAGGGGTCTAATGAAAAACTGTTTTTT
CASSQGQQGSNEKLFF
>TRBJ2-5|NA|NA|TRBV5-5
TGTGCCAGCAGCTTGGAGCAGAGGGGCCCGGAGACCCAGTACTTC
CASSLEQRGPETQYF
>TRBJ2-1|NA|once|TRBV7-6
TGTGCCAGCAGCTTATACTCTGGGACGCAGCAGTTCTTC
CASSLYSGTQQFF
>TRBJ1-5|TRBD1|NA|TRBV2
TGTGCCACCGCCGGACAGGGGAATCAGCCCCAGCATTTT
CATAGQGNQPQHF
>TRBJ1-3|NA|NA|TRBV4-1
TGCGCCAGCAGCCAAGGCGCGGGCTCTGGAAACACCATATATTTT
CASSQGAGSGNTIYF
>TRBJ1-2|TRBD1|NA|TRBV2
TGTGCCAGCAGCCGGGACAGGGGATTTGGCTACACCTTC
CASSRDRGFGYTF
>TRBJ1-6|TRBD1|NA|TRBV5-5
TGTGCCAGCAGCTTGGTCCCGGGACAGGAAGCCTCACCCCTCCACTTT
CASSLVPGQEASPLHF
>TRBJ2-7|NA|NA|TRBV2
TGTGCCAGCAGTTTCGGTGGGCGATCCGGTGAGCAGTACTTC
CASSFGGRSGEQYF
>TRBJ1-2|NA|NA|TRBV10-3
TGTGCCATCAGTGATGTGGGACGCGGAAACTATGGCTACACCTTC
CAISDVGRGNYGYTF